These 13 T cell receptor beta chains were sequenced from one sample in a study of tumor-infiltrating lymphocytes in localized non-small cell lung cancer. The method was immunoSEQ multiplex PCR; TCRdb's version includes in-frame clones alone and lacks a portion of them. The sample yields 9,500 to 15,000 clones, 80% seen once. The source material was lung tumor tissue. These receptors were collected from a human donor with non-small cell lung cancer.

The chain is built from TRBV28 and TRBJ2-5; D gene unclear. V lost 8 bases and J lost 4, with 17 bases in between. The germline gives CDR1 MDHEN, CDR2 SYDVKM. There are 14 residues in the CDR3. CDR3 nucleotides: TGTGCCAGCTTCCGGGCCTACACCGGAGAGACCCAGTACTTC. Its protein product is CASFRAYTGETQYF.

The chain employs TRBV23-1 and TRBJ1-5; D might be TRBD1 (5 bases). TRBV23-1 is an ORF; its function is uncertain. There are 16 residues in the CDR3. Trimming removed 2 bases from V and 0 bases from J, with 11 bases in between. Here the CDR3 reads CASSQQGRYSNQPQHF. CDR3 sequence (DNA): TGCGCCAGCAGTCAACAGGGTCGTTATAGCAATCAGCCCCAGCATTTT.

CDR3 region: CASSLVARGTEAFF. The CDR3 nucleotides read TGTGCCAGCAGCTTGGTCGCCAGGGGAACTGAAGCTTTCTTT. The V gene is TRBV5-4, the J gene TRBJ1-1, with a weak D call TRBD1 (6 bases). CDR1 SGHNT and CDR2 YYREEE come from the germline V gene (reference sequence). The V gene lost 0 bases and the J gene lost 5 bases, with 11 bases spanning the gap. The CDR3 covers 14 residues.

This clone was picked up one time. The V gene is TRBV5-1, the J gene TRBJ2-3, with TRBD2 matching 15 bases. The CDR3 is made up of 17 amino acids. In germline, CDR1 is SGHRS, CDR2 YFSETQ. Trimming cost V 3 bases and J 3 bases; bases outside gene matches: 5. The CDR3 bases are TGCGCCAGCAGCTCCGGGACTAGCGGGGGGTTAACAGATACGCAGTATTTT. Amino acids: CASSSGTSGGLTDTQYF.

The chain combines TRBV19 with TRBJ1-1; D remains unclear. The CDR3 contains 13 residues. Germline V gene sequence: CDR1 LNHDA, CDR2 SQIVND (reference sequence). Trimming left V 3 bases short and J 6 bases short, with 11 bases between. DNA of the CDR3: TGTGCCAGTAGTATTGTTTTGGCGTCTGAAGCTTTCTTT. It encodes CASSIVLASEAFF.

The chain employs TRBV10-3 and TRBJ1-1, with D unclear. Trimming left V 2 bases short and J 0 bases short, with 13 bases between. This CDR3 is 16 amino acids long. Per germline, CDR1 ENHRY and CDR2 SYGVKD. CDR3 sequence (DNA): TGTGCCATCAGTGAGAATGACGCCAGGTTGAACACTGAAGCTTTCTTT. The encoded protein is CAISENDARLNTEAFF.

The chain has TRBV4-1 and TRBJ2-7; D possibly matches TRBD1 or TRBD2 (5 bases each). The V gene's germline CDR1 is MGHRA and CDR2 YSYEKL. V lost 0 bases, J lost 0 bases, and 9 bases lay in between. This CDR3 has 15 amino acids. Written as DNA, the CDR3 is TGCGCCAGCAGCCAAGACGAGGGGAGCTCCTACGAGCAGTACTTC. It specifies CASSQDEGSSYEQYF.

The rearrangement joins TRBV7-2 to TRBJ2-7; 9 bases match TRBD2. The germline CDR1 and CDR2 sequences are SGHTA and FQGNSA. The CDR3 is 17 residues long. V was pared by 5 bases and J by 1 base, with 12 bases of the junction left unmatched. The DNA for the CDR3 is TGTGCCAGCAGCAAAGGCCTAGCGGGGTTTGATTCCTACGAGCAGTACTTC. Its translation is CASSKGLAGFDSYEQYF.

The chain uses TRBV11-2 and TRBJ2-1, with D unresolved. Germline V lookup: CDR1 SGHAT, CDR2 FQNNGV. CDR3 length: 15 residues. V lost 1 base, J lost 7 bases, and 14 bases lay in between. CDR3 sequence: CASSLARSGGNEQFF. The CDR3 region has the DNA TGTGCCAGCAGCTTAGCCCGCTCGGGCGGAAATGAGCAGTTCTTC.

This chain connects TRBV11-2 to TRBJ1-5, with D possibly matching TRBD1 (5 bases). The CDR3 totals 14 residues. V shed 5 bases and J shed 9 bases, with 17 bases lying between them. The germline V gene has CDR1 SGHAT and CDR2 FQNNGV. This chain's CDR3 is CASSAMTAQGPQHF. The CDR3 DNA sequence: TGTGCCAGCAGCGCAATGACAGCCCAAGGGCCCCAGCATTTT.

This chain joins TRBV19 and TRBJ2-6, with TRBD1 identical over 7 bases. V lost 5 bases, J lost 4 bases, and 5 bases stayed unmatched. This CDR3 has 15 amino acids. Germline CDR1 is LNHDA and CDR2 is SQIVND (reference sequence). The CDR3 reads CASSADRAGANVLTF. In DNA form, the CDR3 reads TGTGCCAGTAGTGCCGACAGGGCCGGGGCCAACGTCCTGACTTTC.

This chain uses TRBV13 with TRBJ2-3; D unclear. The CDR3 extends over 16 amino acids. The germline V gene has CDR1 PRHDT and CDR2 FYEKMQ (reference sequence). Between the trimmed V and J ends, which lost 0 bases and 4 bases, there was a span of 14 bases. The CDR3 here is CASSLGRAKLADTQYF. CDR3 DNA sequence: TGTGCCAGCAGCTTAGGCCGGGCTAAGCTCGCAGATACGCAGTATTTT.

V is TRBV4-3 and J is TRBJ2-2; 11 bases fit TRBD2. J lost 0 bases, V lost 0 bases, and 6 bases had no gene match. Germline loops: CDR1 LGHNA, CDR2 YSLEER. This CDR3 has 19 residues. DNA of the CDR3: TGCGCCAGCAGCCAAGATTCACTAGCGGGGGCCACGAACACCGGGGAGCTGTTTTTT. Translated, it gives CASSQDSLAGATNTGELFF.